This TCR beta chain derives from a study of identical twins. Study outcomes and limitations: Abundant beta clonotypes from cord blood bore fewer insertions; memory repertoires lacked this pattern. Invariant MAIT and iNKT cells could partly confound zero-insertion analyses. An excess of low generation probability was shown by twin-shared out-of-frame alpha sequences.

TCRdb recomputed calls from the 5' RACE reads with MiXCR, one row per CDR3 protein. The sample carries 450,000 to 650,000 distinct CDR3 sequences, more than 9% recorded once. Germline assignment: CDR1 DFQATT and CDR2 SNEGSKA (reference sequence). The junction had 14 bases not matched to a gene; V was cut back by 6 bases and J by 9 bases. The CDR3 totals 16 residues. This clonotype came up many times. Its antigen is undetermined. This sample also appeared in a second study, on yellow fever vaccine responses in identical twins. As reported in that work: Twins' vaccine T cell responses were reported to seem partly convergent and partly personalized.

The sequencing input was PBMCs. This receptor was identified in a woman between 18 and 29 years old in good health. The V gene is TRBV20-1, the J gene TRBJ2-1, with 13 bases that match TRBD2. CDR3 in amino acids: CSARTVGLAGILEQFF. The CDR3 DNA is TGCAGTGCCCGAACCGTGGGACTAGCGGGAATTCTTGAGCAGTTCTTC.